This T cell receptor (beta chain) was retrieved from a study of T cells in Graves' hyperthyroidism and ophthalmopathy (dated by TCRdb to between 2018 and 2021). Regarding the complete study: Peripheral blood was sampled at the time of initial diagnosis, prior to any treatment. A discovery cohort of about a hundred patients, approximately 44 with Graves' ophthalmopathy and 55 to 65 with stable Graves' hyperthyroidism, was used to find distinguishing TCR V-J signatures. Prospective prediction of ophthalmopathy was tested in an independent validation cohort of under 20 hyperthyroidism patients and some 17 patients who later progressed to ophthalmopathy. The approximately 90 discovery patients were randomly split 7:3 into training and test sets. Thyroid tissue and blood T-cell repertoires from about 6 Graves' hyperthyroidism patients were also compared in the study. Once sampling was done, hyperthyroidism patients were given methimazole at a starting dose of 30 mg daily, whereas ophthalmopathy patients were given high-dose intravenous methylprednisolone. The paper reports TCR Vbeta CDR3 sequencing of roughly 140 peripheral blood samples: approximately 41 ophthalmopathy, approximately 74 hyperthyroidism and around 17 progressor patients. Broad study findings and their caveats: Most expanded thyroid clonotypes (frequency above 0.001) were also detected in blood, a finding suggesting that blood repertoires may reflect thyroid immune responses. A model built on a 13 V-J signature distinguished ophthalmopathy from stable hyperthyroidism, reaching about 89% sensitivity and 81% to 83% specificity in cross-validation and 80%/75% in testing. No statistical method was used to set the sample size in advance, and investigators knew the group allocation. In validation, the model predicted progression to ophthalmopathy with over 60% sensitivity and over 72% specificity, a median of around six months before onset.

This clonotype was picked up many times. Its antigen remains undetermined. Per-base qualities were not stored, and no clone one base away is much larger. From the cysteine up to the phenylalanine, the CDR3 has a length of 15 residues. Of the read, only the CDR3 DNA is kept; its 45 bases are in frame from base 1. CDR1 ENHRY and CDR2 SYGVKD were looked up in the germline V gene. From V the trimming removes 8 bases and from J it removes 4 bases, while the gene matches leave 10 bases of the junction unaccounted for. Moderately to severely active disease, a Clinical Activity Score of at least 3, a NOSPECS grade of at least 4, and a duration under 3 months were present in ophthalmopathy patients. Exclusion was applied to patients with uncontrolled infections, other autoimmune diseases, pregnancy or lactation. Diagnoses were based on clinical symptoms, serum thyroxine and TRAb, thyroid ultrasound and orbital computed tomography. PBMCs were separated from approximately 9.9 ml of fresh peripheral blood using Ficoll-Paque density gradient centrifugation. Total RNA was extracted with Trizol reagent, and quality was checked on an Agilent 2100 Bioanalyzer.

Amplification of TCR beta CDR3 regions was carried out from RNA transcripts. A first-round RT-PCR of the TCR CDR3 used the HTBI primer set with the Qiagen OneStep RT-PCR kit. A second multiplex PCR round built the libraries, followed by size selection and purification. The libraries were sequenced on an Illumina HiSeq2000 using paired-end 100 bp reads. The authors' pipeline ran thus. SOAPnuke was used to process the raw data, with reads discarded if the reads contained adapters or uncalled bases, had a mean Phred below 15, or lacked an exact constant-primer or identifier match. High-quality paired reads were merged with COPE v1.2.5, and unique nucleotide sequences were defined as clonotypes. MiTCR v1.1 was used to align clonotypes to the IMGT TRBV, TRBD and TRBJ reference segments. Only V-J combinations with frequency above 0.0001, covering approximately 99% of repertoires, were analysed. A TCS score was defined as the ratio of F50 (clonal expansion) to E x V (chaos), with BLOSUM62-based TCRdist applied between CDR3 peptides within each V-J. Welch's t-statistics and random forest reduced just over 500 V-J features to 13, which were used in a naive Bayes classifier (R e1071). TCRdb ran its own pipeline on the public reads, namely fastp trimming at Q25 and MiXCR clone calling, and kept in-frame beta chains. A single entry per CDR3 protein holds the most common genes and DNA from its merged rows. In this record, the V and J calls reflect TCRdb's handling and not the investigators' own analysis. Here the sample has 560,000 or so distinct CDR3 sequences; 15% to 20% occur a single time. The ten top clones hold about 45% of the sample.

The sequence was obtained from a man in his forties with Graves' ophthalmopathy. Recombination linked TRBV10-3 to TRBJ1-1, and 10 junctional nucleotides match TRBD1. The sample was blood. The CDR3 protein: CAIQLDRGQGTEAFF. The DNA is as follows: TGTGCCATCCAACTAGACAGGGGGCAGGGCACTGAAGCTTTCTTT.